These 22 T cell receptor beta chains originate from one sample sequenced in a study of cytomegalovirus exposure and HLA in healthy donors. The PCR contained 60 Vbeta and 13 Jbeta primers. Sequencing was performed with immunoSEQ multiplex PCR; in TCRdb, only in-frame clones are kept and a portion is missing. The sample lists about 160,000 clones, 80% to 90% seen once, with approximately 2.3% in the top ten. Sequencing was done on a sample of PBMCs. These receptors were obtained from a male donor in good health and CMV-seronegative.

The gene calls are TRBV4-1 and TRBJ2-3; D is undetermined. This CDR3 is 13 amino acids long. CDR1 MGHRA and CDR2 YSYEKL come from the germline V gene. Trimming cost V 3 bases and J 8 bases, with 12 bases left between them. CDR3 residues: CASSQGLDFTQYF. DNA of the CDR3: TGCGCCAGCAGCCAGGGTCTTGACTTTACGCAGTATTTT.

The CDR3 region is CASSLQGRVTDTQYF. The CDR3 region has the DNA TGTGCCAGCAGTTTACAAGGGAGGGTCACAGATACGCAGTATTTT. The chain is built from TRBV28 and TRBJ2-3; 7 bases agree with TRBD2. The CDR3 extends over 15 amino acids. Germline V gene data show CDR1 as MDHEN and CDR2 as SYDVKM. Trimming at V came to 2 bases and at J to 2 bases, leaving 4 bases not matched to a gene.

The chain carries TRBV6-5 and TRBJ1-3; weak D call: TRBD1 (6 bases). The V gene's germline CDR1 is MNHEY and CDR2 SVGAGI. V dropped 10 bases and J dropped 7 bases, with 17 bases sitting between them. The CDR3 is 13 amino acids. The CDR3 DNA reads TGTGCCACACAAAGGACAGTTGAGAACACCATATATTTT. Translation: CATQRTVENTIYF.

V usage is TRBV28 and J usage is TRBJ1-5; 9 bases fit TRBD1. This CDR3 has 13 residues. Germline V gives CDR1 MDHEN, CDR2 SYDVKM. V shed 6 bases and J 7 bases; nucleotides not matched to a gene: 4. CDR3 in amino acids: CASRGQGGQPQHF. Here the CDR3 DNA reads TGTGCCAGCAGGGGACAGGGTGGGCAGCCCCAGCATTTT.

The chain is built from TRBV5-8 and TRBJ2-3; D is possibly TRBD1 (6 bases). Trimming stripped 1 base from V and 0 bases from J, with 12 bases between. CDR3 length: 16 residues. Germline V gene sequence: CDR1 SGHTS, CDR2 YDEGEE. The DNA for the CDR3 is TGTGCCAGCAGCTTGTCAACAGGGCCTAGCACAGATACGCAGTATTTT. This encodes CASSLSTGPSTDTQYF.

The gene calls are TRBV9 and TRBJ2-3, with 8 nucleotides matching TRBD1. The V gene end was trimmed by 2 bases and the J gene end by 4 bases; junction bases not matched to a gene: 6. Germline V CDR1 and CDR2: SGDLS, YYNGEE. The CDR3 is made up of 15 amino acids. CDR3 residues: CASSVGQGLADTQYF. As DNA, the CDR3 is TGTGCCAGCAGCGTCGGACAGGGCCTGGCAGATACGCAGTATTTT.

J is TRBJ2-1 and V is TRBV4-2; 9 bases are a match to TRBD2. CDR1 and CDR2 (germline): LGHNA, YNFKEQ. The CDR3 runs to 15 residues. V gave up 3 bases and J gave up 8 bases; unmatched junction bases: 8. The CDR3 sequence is CASSQSGLAIDEQFF. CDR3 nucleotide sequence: TGTGCCAGCAGCCAGTCTGGACTAGCGATCGATGAGCAGTTCTTC.

The CDR3 sequence is CASGLGLASTDTQYF. The CDR3 region has the DNA TGTGCTAGTGGTCTAGGACTAGCCAGCACAGATACGCAGTATTTT. The chain is built from TRBV12-5 and TRBJ2-3; 8 positions match TRBD2. The CDR3 has 15 residues. Losses at the gene ends were 5 bases for V and 0 bases for J; bases not matched to a gene: 4. The germline V gene encodes CDR1 LGHNT and CDR2 FRNRAP.

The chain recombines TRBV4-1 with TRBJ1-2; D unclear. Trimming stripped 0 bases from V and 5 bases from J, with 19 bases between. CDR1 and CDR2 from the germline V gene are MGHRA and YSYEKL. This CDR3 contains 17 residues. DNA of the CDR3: TGCGCCAGCAGCCAAGACCTGGGAGGGCTGGGCGATTATGGCTACACCTTC. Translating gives CASSQDLGGLGDYGYTF.

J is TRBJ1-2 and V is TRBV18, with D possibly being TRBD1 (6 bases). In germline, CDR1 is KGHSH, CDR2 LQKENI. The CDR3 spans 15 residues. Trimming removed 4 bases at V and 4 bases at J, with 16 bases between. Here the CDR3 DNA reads TGTGCCAGCTCACTGAAGGGGGAGCTGCCCTATGGCTACACCTTC. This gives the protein CASSLKGELPYGYTF. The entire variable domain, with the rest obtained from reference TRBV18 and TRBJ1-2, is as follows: NAGVMQNPRHLVRRRGQEARLRCSPMKGHSHVYWYRQLPEEGLKFMVYLQKENIIDESGMPKERFSAEFPKEGPSILRIQQVVRGDSAAYFCASSLKGELPYGYTFGSGTRLTVV.

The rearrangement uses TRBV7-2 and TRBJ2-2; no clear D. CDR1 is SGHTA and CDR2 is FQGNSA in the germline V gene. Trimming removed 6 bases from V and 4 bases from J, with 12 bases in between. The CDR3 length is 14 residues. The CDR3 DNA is TGTGCCAGCAGGTTCGACGGCGGCACCGGGGAGCTGTTTTTT. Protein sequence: CASRFDGGTGELFF.

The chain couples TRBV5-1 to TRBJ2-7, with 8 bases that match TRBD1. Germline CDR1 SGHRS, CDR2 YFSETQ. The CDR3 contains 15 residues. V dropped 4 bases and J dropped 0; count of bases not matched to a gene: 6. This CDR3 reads CASSPGDRTSYEQYF. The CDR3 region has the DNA TGCGCCAGCAGCCCCGGGGACAGGACCTCCTACGAGCAGTACTTC.

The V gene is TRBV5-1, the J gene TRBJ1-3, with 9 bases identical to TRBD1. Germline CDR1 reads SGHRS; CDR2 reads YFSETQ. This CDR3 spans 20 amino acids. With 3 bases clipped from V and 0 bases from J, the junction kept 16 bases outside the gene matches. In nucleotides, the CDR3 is TGCGCCAGCAGCTCAATACCGGGACAGGGAAATGGTGACTCTGGAAACACCATATATTTT. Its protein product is CASSSIPGQGNGDSGNTIYF.

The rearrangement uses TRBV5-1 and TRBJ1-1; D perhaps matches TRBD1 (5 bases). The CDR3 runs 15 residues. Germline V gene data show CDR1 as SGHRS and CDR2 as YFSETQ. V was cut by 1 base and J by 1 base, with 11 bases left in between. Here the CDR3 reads CASSLLQGANTEAFF. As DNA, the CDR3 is TGCGCCAGCAGCTTGCTCCAGGGTGCGAACACTGAAGCTTTCTTT.

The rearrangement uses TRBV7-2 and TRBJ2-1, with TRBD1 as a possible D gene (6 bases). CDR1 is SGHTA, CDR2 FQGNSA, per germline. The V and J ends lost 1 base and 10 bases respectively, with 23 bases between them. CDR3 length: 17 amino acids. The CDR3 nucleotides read TGTGCCAGCAGCTTAGTCCGGGGCAGGGTGGGGGCGCAGGAGCAGTTCTTC. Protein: CASSLVRGRVGAQEQFF.

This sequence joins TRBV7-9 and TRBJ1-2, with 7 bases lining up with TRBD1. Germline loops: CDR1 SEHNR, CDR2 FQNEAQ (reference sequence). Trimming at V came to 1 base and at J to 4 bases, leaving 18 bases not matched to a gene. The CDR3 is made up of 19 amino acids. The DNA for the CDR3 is TGTGCCAGCAGCTTAGAAAGAGAAAAGGGCGGACAGGATATCTATGGCTACACCTTC. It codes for CASSLEREKGGQDIYGYTF.

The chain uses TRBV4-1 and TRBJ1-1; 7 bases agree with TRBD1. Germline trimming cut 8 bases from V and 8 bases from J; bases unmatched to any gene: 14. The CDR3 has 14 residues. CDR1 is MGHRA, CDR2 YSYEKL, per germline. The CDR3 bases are TGCGCCAGCGCCAGCTCGACAGGGAACGTGGAAGCTTTCTTT. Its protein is CASASSTGNVEAFF.

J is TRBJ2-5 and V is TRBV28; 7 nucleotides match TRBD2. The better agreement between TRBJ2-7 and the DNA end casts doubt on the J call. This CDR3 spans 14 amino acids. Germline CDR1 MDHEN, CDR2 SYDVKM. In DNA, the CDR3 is TGTGCCAGCCGTCGGGGGGAGGGCCGATACGAGCAGTACTTC. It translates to CASRRGEGRYEQYF.

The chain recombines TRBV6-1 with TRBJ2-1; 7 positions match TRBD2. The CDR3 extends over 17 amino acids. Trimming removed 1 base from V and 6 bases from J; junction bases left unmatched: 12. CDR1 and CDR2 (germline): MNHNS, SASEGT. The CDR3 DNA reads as TGTGCCAGCAGTGAAGAGGGGTCTATGGCGGGAGTCAATGAGCAGTTCTTC. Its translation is CASSEEGSMAGVNEQFF.

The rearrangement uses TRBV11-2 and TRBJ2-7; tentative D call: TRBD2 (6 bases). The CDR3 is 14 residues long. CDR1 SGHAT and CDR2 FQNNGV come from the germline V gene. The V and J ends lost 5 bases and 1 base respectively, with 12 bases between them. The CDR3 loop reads CASSPGGKSYEQYF. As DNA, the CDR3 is TGTGCCAGCAGCCCAGGCGGGAAGTCCTACGAGCAGTACTTC.

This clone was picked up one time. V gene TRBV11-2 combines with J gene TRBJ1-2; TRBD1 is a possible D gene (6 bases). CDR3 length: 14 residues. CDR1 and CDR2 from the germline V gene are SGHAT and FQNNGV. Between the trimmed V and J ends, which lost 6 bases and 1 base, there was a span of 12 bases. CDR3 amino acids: CASSRGQRNYGYTF. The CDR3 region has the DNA TGTGCCAGCAGTCGCGGACAGCGTAACTATGGCTACACCTTC.

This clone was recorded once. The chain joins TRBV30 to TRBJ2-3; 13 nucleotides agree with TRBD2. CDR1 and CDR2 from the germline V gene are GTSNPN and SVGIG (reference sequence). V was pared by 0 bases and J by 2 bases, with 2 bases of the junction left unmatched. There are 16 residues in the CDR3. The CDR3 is CAWSVGLAGDTDTQYF. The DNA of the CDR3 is TGTGCCTGGAGTGTAGGACTAGCGGGGGACACAGATACGCAGTATTTT.